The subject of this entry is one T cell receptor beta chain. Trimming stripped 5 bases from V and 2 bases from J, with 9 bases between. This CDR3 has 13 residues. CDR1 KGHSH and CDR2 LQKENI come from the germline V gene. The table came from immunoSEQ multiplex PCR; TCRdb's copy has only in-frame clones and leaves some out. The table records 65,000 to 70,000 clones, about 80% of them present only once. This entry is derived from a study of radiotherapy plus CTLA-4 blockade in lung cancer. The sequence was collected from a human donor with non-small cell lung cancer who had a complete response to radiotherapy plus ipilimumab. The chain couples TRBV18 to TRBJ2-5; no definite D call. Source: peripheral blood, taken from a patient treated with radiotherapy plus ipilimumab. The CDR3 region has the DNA TGTGCCAGCTCATCGTCAAGTCAAGAGACCCAGTACTTC. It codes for CASSSSSQETQYF. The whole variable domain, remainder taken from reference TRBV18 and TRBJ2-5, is NAGVMQNPRHLVRRRGQEARLRCSPMKGHSHVYWYRQLPEEGLKFMVYLQKENIIDESGMPKERFSAEFPKEGPSILRIQQVVRGDSAAYFCASSSSSQETQYFGPGTRLLVL.